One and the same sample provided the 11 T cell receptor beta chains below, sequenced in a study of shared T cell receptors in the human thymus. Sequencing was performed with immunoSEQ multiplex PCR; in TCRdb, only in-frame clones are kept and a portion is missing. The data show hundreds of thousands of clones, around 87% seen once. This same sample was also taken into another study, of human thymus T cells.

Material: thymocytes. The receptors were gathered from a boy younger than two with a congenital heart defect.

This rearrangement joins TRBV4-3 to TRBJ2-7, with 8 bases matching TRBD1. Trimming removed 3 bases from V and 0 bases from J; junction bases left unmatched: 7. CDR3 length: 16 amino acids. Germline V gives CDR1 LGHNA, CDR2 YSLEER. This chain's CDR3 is CASSQFRDRFSYEQYF. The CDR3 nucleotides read TGCGCCAGCAGCCAGTTCCGGGACAGGTTCTCCTACGAGCAGTACTTC.

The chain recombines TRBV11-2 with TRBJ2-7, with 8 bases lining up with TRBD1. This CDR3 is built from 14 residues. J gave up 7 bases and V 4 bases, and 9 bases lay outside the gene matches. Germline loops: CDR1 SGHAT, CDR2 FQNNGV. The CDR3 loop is CASSCRDRKGEQYF. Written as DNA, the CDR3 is TGTGCCAGCAGCTGCCGGGACAGGAAAGGGGAGCAGTACTTC.

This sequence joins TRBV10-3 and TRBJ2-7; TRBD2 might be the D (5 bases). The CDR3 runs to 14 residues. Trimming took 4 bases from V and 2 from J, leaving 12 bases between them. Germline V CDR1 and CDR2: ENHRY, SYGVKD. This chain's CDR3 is CAISVEDSAYEQYF. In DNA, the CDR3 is TGTGCCATCAGTGTGGAGGACTCGGCCTACGAGCAGTACTTC.

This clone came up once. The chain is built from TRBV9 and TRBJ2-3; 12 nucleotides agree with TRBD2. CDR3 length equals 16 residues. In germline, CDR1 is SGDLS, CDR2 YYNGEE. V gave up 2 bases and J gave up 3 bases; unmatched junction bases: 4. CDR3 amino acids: CASSVRLAGETDTQYF. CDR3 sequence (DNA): TGTGCCAGCAGCGTGAGACTAGCGGGGGAGACAGATACGCAGTATTTT.

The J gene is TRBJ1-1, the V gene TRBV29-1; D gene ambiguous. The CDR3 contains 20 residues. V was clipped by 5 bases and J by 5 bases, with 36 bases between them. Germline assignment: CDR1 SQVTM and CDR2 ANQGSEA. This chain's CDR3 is CSVQRKSRNGRGITRTEAFF. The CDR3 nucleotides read TGCAGCGTTCAGAGAAAGTCGAGGAACGGACGGGGAATAACGAGGACTGAAGCTTTCTTT. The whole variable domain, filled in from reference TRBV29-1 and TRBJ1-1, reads SAVISQKPSRDICQRGTSLTIQCQVDSQVTMMFWYRQQPGQSLTLIATANQGSEATYESGFVIDKFPISRPNLTFSTLTVSNMSPEDSSIYLCSVQRKSRNGRGITRTEAFFGQGTRLTVV.

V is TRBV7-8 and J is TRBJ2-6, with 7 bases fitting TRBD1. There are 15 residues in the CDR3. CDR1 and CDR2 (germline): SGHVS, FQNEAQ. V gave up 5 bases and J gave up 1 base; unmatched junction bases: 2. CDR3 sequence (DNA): TGTGCCAGCAGCCGGGACAGTTCTGGGGCCAACGTCCTGACTTTC. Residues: CASSRDSSGANVLTF.

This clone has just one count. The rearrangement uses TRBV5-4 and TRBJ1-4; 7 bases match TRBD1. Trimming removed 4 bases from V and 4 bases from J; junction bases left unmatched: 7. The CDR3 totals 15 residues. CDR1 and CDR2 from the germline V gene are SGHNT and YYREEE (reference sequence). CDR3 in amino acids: CASSPRQGSNEKLFF. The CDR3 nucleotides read TGTGCCAGCAGCCCTCGACAGGGTAGTAATGAAAAACTGTTTTTT.

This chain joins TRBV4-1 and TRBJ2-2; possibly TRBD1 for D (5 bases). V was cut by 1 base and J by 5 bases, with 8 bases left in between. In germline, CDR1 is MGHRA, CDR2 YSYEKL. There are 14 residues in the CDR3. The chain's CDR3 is CASSQVQGTGELFF. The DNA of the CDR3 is TGCGCCAGCAGCCAAGTGCAGGGAACCGGGGAGCTGTTTTTT.

CDR3 amino acids: CATATTRAQPPLLDEGNQPQHF. The CDR3 DNA reads as TGTGCCACCGCGACGACCAGGGCCCAACCGCCTTTGCTAGACGAAGGCAATCAGCCCCAGCATTTT. This chain connects TRBV15 to TRBJ1-5; TRBD1 might be the D (5 bases). The length of the CDR3 is 22 residues. Germline-derived CDR1 and CDR2 are LNHNV and YYDKDF (reference sequence). With 8 bases removed from V and 2 bases from J, the gap between germline ends came to 37 bases. The full variable domain, rest sourced from reference TRBV15 and TRBJ1-5, is DAMVIQNPRYQVTQFGKPVTLSCSQTLNHNVMYWYQQKSSQAPKLLFHYYDKDFNNEADTPDNFQSRRPNTSFCFLDIRSPGLGDTAMYLCATATTRAQPPLLDEGNQPQHFGDGTRLSIL.

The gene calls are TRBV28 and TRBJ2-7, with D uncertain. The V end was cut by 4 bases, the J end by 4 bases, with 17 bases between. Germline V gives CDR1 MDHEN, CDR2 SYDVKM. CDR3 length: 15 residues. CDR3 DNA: TGTGCCAGCAGTTATCCCGATCGTGGAGAGTACGAGCAGTACTTC. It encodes CASSYPDRGEYEQYF.

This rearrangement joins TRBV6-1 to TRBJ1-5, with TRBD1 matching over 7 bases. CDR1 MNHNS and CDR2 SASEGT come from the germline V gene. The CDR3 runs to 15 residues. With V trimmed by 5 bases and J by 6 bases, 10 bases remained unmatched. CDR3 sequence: CASSLEGAGGQPQHF. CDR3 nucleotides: TGTGCCAGCAGTCTAGAGGGGGCTGGCGGTCAGCCCCAGCATTTT.